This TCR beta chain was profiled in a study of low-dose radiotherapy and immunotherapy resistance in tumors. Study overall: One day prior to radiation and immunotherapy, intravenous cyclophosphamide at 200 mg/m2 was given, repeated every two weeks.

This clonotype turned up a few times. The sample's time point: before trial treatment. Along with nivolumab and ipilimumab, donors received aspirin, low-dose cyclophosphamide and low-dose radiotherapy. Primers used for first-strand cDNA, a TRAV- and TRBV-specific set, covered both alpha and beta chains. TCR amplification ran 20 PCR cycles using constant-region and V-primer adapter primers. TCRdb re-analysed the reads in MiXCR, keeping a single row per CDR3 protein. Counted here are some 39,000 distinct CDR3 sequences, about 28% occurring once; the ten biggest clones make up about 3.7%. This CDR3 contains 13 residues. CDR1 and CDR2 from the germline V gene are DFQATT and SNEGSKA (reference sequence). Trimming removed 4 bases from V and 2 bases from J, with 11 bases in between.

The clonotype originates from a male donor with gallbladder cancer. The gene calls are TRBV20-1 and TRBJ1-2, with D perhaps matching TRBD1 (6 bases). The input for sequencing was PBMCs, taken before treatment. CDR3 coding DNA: TGCAGTGCTATCCGACAGGCGAACTATGGCTACACCTTC. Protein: CSAIRQANYGYTF.